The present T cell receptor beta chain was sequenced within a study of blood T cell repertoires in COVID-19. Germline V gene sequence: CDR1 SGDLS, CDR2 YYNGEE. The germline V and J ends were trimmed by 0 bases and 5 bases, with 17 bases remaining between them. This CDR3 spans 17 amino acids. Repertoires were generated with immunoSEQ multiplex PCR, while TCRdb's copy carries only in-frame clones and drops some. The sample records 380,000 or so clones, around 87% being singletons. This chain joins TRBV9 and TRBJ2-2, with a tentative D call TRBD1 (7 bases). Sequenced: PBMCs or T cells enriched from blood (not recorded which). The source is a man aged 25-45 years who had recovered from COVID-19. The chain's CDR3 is CASSVGFLEGATGELFF. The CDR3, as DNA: TGTGCCAGCAGCGTAGGGTTTCTGGAGGGGGCGACCGGGGAGCTGTTTTTT. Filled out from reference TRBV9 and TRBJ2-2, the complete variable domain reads DSGVTQTPKHLITATGQRVTLRCSPRSGDLSVYWYQQSLDQGLQFLIQYYNGEERAKGNILERFSAQQFPDLHSELNLSSLELGDSALYFCASSVGFLEGATGELFFGEGSRLTVL.